This section outlines one T cell receptor (beta chain) sequence together with its context. Its antigen is unknown. The data were taken from a study of OX40 agonist ivuxolimab in advanced cancers. Across the study: Ivuxolimab, an agonist antibody against OX40 (CD134), was given to patients. Study observations and caveats: The average count of expanded clones was higher among CD8+ T cells than among CD4+.

The CDR3 is 16 residues long. Method: immunoSEQ multiplex PCR; TCRdb's copy keeps in-frame clones and lacks some. The sample holds around 13,000 clones, under 80% seen once. The chain is built from TRBV21-1 and TRBJ2-7; TRBD1 was called by the table and not checked on the DNA. TRBV21-1 is given as a pseudogene. The clonotype was recovered from an adult with an advanced solid tumor such as melanoma, head and neck, liver or kidney cancer. Material: CD4+ or CD8+ T cells sorted from blood, obtained in a trial of the OX40 agonist ivuxolimab. The CDR3 sequence: CASSPPGGTGGFEQYF. The CDR3 coding sequence is TGTGCCAGCAGCCCCCCCGGTGGGACAGGGGGCTTCGAGCAGTACTTC.